The text below deals with one T cell receptor (beta chain). This clone was detected a few times. The specificity of this receptor is unknown. The record has no base qualities; no much larger clone is one base away. The cohort consisted of 600 or so healthy bone marrow donors. All cohort members were sampled while nominally healthy, although unrecorded immune exposures were likely present. The donor was CMV seropositive and belonged to the group of a few hundred seropositive cohort members. A peripheral blood sample was collected from each donor, and TCR beta sequencing was performed on peripheral blood mononuclear cells. The Qiagen DNeasy Blood Extraction Kit was used to extract genomic DNA from the blood cell samples. The germline V gene encodes CDR1 MDHEN and CDR2 SYDVKM. The CDR3, cysteine through phenylalanine, is 14 amino acids long. The CDR3 DNA has 42 bases and is translated from base 1. Between the V and J ends, shortened by 1 base and 7 bases respectively, the junction contains 12 bases.

Receptor amplification or capture employed the immunoSEQ multiplex PCR assay. For the multiplex PCR, a mixture combining 60 forward primers for TCR Vbeta segments and 13 reverse primers for TCR Jbeta segments was used. The CDR3 region of rearranged TCR beta genes was amplified from genomic DNA by a multiplex PCR assay. The amplified TCR beta libraries were sequenced on the Illumina HiSeq System as 87-base-pair reads. Under the source paper's analysis protocol: A later analysis counted approximately 74 million unique TCR beta chains across the 550 to 700 repertoires, and around 9.9 million of these chains were shared by at least two donors. Raw reads were error-corrected and collapsed into unique sequences by a nearest-neighbor algorithm in which closely related sequences were merged to remove PCR and sequencing errors. CDR3 sequences were aligned to IMGT reference sequences to assign V, D and J gene segments. For a sequence to be retained, a match of at least six nucleotides to both a V gene segment and a J gene segment was required. Rearrangements were classified as productive when the CDR3 lacked stop codons and remained in frame with V and J, and all other rearrangements were classified as non-productive. CDR3 was defined by IMGT convention, running from the second conserved V-encoded cysteine to the conserved J-encoded phenylalanine. The earlier analysis of around 640 of the donors excluded sequences that lacked an unambiguous match to a single V gene segment. An earlier analysis of over 450 of the donors classified V segments as functional when productive rearrangements were above 56.7% and as segregating when the standard deviation between donors was above 5%. A statistical classification framework was developed to diagnose cytomegalovirus status using the catalog of TCR beta chain sequences. In a later analysis, TCR nucleotide sequences were compared against IMGT/GENE-DB human TR gene sequences so that V and J genes could be assigned. A later analysis assigned CDR3 sequences and most-parsimonious VDJ recombination scenarios with the TCRdist pipeline. A later analysis defined each TCR beta chain by its CDR3 amino acid sequence plus V-gene family, and excluded reads lacking a unique V-gene family. In a later analysis, 550 to 650 highly shared, low-generation-probability nucleotide sequences were removed to address suspected cross-contamination and a sequencing artifact. For each public chain, a later analysis derived a clonal expansion index from normalized ranks of inferred template counts within each repertoire. Generation probabilities in a later analysis came from a VDJ recombination model fitted to out-of-frame rearrangements, and those results were checked against IGoR. In a later analysis, TCR-TCR, TCR-HLA and TCR-CMV co-occurrence was scored with hypergeometric tests, and a repertoire-size bias correction was applied to TCR pairs. False discovery rates were estimated in a later analysis by permuting HLA or CMV assignments 20 times. In a later analysis, co-occurring TCRs were grouped using DBSCAN, and TCRdist sequence similarity was added for clustering within HLA-allele-positive subsets. Repertoires with fewer than 30,000 or more than 120,000 public chains were left out of co-occurrence clustering, as were about 5 repertoires with anomalous nucleotide sharing. What TCRdb holds here is the immuneACCESS table cut down to in-frame rearrangements. Part of the clones is not present; checked against another copy, under half of the missing clones reflect an unresolved V gene, and the others are unexplained. V and J calls and clone size follow that table, whereas D and trimming were derived from the DNA. The sample includes 150,000 to 200,000 clones, with roughly 83% observed a single time. The biggest ten clones account for 0.39% of the sample.

The sample belongs to a study of cytomegalovirus exposure and HLA in healthy donors (dated by TCRdb to 2015 to 2018). Broadly, across the study: In an earlier analysis of 587 of the donors, about 270 Gb of sequence data and approximately 100 million unique TCR beta sequences from about 190 million T cells were reported. Typing coverage differed by locus: A, B, C, DRB1 and DQB1 were typed in roughly 629-630 donors, DQA1 in approximately 520, DPA1 in over 600, and DPB1 in just under 480. Every repertoire in the discovery cohort had been generated on one and the same sequencing platform. In an earlier analysis of a few hundred of the donors, high-throughput TCR beta sequencing was used to judge whether each TCR beta V gene segment behaved as functional or pseudogenic. HLA typing included class I and class II loci at four-digit resolution. On average, over 200,000 unique TCR beta nucleotide sequences were sequenced per donor among fewer than 500 genotyped donors of the cohort, with approximately 18% of those sequences being non-productive. In addition to the first cohort of 500 to 850 subjects, a separate validation cohort of under 150 different subjects was used. In the later analysis, no new phenotypic data were used to find candidate immune exposures; instead, reliance was placed on TCR beta sequences and their occurrence across donors. Roughly five DR-DQ haplotypes were treated as single units for association and clustering because of strong linkage in the cohort. Donor age, sex, ethnicity and CMV serostatus were compiled together with the repertoire data. In a later genetic analysis, genome-wide SNP genotypes for about three fifths of the roughly 670 donors were used, and that subset was treated as a discovery cohort. An early release covering roughly 600 HLA-typed donors comprised approximately 300 gigabases of sequencing data and 85 million to 100 million unique TCR sequences. Among the roughly 400 genotyped donors, under 90% belonged to the genetic ancestry cluster associated with self-reported Caucasian donors. A later analysis re-analyzed previously published TCR beta repertoires from 500 to 700 donors and added high-resolution HLA genotyping to study TCR occurrence patterns. Using immunosequencing, the study profiled T cell repertoires from 640 or so subjects and related those repertoires to cytomegalovirus serostatus. The study aimed to test whether signatures of past pathogen exposure could be identified by cataloging public T cell receptors. The study combined high-throughput TCR immunosequencing, statistical association of individual TCRs with disease status, and machine learning to predict cytomegalovirus infection status. Overall study outcomes, separate from this receptor: A later analysis reported that several top co-occurrence clusters appeared linked to parvovirus B19, influenza, CMV and Epstein-Barr virus. Roughly uniform sequencing depth across donors was assumed in presence/absence analyses, although this assumption may not hold. According to a later analysis, most CMV-associated TCR beta chains appeared to be HLA-restricted, and the HLA associations seemed to be driven largely by CMV exposure. Broadly in line with IMGT annotations, most TCR beta V segments showed up in productive rearrangements about 90% or about 30% of the time in an earlier analysis of some 590 of the donors. A total of roughly 160 TCR beta chains were listed by the study as associated with cytomegalovirus. For the cohort, immune exposure information was limited to CMV serostatus. Correlated functional status among segregating V segments might reflect linkage disequilibrium, but an unknown experimental factor could not be ruled out. Some IMGT-functional V segments, including TRBV6-2 and TRBV6-3, could not be distinguished by the 87-base-pair reads and were therefore excluded. The sequencing pipeline was judged likely to have produced a cluster of highly shared sequence variants as a technical artifact. When HLA alleles, especially DR and DQ, strongly co-occurred, attributing TCR associations to individual alleles was difficult. About 17 rarely observed V segments, including chromosome 9 orphons, were excluded from the earlier analysis of almost 600 of the donors because counts were too low. A later analysis found that TCR association rates varied across HLA loci, with DRB1 alleles showing the most associated TCRs and HLA-C alleles the fewest. Specific HLA alleles were associated with 15,000 to 20,000 TCR beta sequences at a false discovery rate of 0.05 in a later analysis. Because HLA typing was unavailable for some donors at each locus, only the typed subset was used in association tests. In a later genetic analysis, fewer N-insertions in productive TCRs were reported among donors in an Asian-associated ancestry cluster than the roughly 700-donor mean. In this cohort, only TCR beta chains were sequenced, and detectable features were limited by the absence of alpha or paired-chain data. It was suggested by the authors that the approach could potentially be generalized to other disease states and immunological phenotypes. In a later analysis, HLA-associated TCR beta chains showed more clonal expansion and lower generation probabilities than non-associated chains that were equally common. In vitro tests confirmed that a few of the cytomegalovirus-associated TCR beta chains recognize cytomegalovirus antigens. While some public TCRs were present in many individuals, most TCR sequences turned up only very rarely across donors. An association between a missense DCLRE1C variant and V-gene and J-gene trimming of TCR beta chains was found in a later genetic analysis and replicated in an independent cohort. A further reported finding was that TCR beta sequences accurately predicted the HLA-A and HLA-B alleles for most subjects in the first cohort. The classifier was reported to diagnose cytomegalovirus status with high specificity and sensitivity in both the original and validation cohorts.

The receptor comes from a male donor in good health and CMV-seropositive. The rearrangement combines TRBV28 with TRBJ2-3; D gene: possibly TRBD2, on 6 matching bases. Sample: PBMCs. The DNA sequence is given as TGTGCCAGCAGTTTATCCGGGGGATTGAATACGCAGTATTTT. Translated, it reads CASSLSGGLNTQYF.